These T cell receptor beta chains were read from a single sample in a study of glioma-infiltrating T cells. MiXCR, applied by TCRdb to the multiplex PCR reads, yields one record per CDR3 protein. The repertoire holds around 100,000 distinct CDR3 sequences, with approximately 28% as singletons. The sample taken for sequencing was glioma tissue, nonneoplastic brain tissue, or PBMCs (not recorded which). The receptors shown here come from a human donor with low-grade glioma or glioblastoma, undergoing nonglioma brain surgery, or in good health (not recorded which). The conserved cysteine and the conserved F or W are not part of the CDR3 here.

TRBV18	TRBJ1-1	ASSPTQTGGTEAF
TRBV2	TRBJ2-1	ASRDGAGGRNEQF
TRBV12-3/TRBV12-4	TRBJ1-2	ASRPPRTDRYGYT
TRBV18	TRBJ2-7	ASSPPAGNEQY
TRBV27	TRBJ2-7	ASNRGEQY
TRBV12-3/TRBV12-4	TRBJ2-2	ASSRTYNTGELF
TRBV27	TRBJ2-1	ASPTSGGEQF
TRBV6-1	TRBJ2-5	ASSGARGEETQY
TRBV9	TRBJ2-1	ASSTRYSGGRDEQF
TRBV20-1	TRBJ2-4	SARDPADAIQY
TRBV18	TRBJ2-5	ASSPPGPLRETQY
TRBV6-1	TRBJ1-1	ASSYLSFQLTNTEAF
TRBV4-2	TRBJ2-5	ASSQSGLADQETQY
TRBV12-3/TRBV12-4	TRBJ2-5	ASSSGGLQETQY
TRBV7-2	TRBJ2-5	ASSFDRVQETQY
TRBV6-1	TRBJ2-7	ASSSQYEKY
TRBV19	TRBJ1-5	ASNPMGDSQPQH
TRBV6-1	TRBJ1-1	ASSEGTRRLNTEAF
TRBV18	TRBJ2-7	ASSPPLTYEQY
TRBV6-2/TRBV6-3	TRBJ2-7	ASSYEQY
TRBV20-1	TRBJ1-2	SARDRDRNYGYT
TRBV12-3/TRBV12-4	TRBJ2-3	ASSGTSGGADTQY
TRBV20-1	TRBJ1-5	SAISAGSNQPQH
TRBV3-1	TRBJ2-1	ASSSSGGALNEQF
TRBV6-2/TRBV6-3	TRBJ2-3	ASSAASTSTQY
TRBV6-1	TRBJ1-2	ASSEVGNGYGYT
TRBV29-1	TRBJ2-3	SVDKRGAQDTQY
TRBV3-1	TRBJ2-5	ASSQYRLHQY
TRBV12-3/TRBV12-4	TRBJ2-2	ASSPFATRELF
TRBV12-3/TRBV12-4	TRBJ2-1	ASGSSGAINEQF
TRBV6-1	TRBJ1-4	ASTTTGGGRKLF
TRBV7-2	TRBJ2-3	ASSPRGRGGTDTQY
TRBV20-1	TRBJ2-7	SARLGLAGGYAYEQY
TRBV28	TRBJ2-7	ARSPTLPAQY
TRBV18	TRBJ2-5	ASSPRLGSGRGETQY
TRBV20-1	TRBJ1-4	SADDRGTGNEKLF
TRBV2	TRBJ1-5	ASSSDRAEKH
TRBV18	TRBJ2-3	ASSPYGGARTDTQY
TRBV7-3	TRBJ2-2	ASSFRQDYTGELF
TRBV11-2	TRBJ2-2	AAKRTGNTGELF
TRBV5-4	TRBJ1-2	ASSSRFHYGYT
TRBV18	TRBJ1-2	ASSPPGIEYGYT
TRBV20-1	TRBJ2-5	SARVGGAGHKETQY
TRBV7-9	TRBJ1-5	ASSLGIGTGSSNQPQH
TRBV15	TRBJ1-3	ATSREMRVSGNTIY